This record concerns one TCR beta chain sequence. Its cognate antigen is unknown. One junction end does not reproduce the germline sequence, and a read error may be involved. Carried by the TCR beta cDNA libraries were unique molecular identifiers. TCRdb processed the PCR reads anew with MiXCR; each CDR3 protein has one entry. The table records about 540,000 distinct CDR3 sequences, around a third of them present only once. This CDR3 is built from 16 residues. Germline CDR1 and CDR2: KGHDR and SFDVKD. This sample is part of a study of post-analysis software for immune sequencing data. Broader study findings: TRBV5-6, TRBV5-1 and TRBV20-1 were among 4 or 5 TRBV segments more frequent in patients than controls.

The sample comprised blood. J is TRBJ1-2 and V is TRBV24-1, with 12 bases matching TRBD1. The receptor's source is a girl under 18 with multiple sclerosis. CDR3 sequence (DNA): TGTGCCACCAGCGATTCTCCCGGGACAGGGGGCTTTGGCTACACCTTC. This sequence encodes CATSDSPGTGGFGYTF.